This section outlines one T cell receptor (beta chain) sequence together with its context. Original handling: Reference gene primer amplification gave estimated nucleated cell counts. Only in-frame clones appear in the TCRdb table, and some are missing; sequencing was by immunoSEQ multiplex PCR. For V, J and clone size, that table is used; D and trimming come from the DNA. The data contain approximately 200,000 clones, approximately 84% of them singletons. The CDR3 has 14 residues. Germline CDR1 reads SGHRS; CDR2 reads YFSETQ. The V and J ends lost 5 bases and 0 bases respectively, with 11 bases between them. This entry comes from a study of blood T cell repertoires in COVID-19. Study background: Nucleic acid was either cDNA or gDNA, and it came from T cells, B-cell-depleted T cells, or PBMCs.

Clinical history reported by participants formed the basis on which cohorts were assigned. All recovered Cohort 3 donors got two negative PCRs, got clearance, or saw symptom resolution. The sequence derives from a woman aged 25 to 39 who had recovered from COVID-19. This chain connects TRBV5-1 to TRBJ1-1; TRBD1 is a possible D gene (5 bases). The sample was PBMCs or T cells enriched from blood (not recorded which). The CDR3 loop reads CASRISGMNTEAFF. The CDR3 nucleotides read TGCGCCAGCAGGATCTCAGGGATGAACACTGAAGCTTTCTTT.